The entry that follows covers one T cell receptor (beta chain) sequence. Its antigen is still unknown. No base-level quality is on record; no much larger clone is a single base apart. These data come from a study of glioma-infiltrating T cells listed by TCRdb under 2016. General notes on the study: Glioma tissue, non-neoplastic brain tissue and matched peripheral blood mononuclear cells were used as sources from which TCR alpha- and beta-chain repertoires were sequenced. To measure how far tissue and blood T-cell populations diverged, each tissue-infiltrating repertoire was compared against the peripheral blood repertoire of the same patient. Three low-grade glioma patients, fewer than 10 primary glioblastoma patients and three non-glioma patients contributing non-neoplastic brain tissue were included in the paired cohort. What the work shows at the level of the full study, not this receptor alone: Tissue and blood shared very few CDR3 sequences, a result attributed to high CDR3 diversity and limited sampling. The group comparisons were based on small numbers of patients: three non-neoplastic, three low-grade glioma and several glioblastoma patients. VJ-independent divergence between tissue and blood was found to be below expectation in non-neoplastic patients but above expectation in all gliomas, particularly low-grade gliomas.

The iRepertoire nested amplicon-rescue multiplex PCR (arm-PCR) platform was used to amplify TCR alpha and beta CDR3 regions from RNA. One-step reverse transcription and amplification used roughly 90-400 ng of tissue mRNA or PBMC total RNA as input. Following bead purification, Illumina adapters were added through a secondary multiplex PCR, and the libraries were then gel-purified between 200 and 400 bp. Libraries carried internal 6-nucleotide barcodes used for demultiplexing. Sequencing of the libraries was done on an Illumina MiSeq using 2x220 or 2x250 nucleotide paired-end reads. The paper's data handling went like this. Paired reads were merged using FLASH 1.2.11 and aligned with BWA-MEM to the GRCh37 human genome, and TRA and TRB reads were then extracted. V and J assignment used an IMGT-derived reference of cassette sequences and CDR3 motifs that included pseudogenes. Reads were translated in three frames, and productive CDR3s were defined by a C…FGXG motif without stop codons. Unique combinations of V-J cassette pair and CDR3 amino acid sequence were defined as clonotypes. Reads were filtered by Hamming distance, thresholded by each sample's sequence error rate in mapped regions. Using fastp trimming at Q25 and MiXCR clonotype assembly, TCRdb reanalyzed the public sequencing data and kept in-frame beta chains. Under each unique CDR3 protein, matching rows form one entry showing the most common genes and DNA. What appears here as the V and J calls and clone size reflects TCRdb's work, not the paper's. The sample contains 84,000 or so distinct CDR3 sequences, about 23% of them found a single time. Over 5% of the sample is held by the ten biggest clonotypes.

This TCR came from a human donor with low-grade glioma or glioblastoma, undergoing nonglioma brain surgery, or in good health (not recorded which). The sample comprised glioma tissue, nonneoplastic brain tissue, or PBMCs (not recorded which).

The CDR3 reads as follows: CASSSRTDNTEAFF. The DNA sequence reads TGTGCCAGCAGCAGCCGGACGGATAACACTGAAGCTTTCTTT. The chain is encoded by TRBV7-8 joined to TRBJ1-1; no D gene is confidently identified. For CDR1 and CDR2, the germline V gene lists SGHVS and FQNEAQ. V and J are truncated by 5 bases and 2 bases respectively, leaving an intervening sequence of 12 bases. Spanning cysteine to phenylalanine, the CDR3 consists of 14 amino acids. The retained sequence is limited to the CDR3, 42 bases, with the frame set at the first base.